This T cell receptor beta chain was sequenced for a study of blood T cell repertoires in COVID-19. Study-wide context: Researchers got acute and convalescent COVID-19 samples from the United States, Italy and Spain. PBMCs, B-cell-depleted T cells, or T cells were the source of the cDNA or gDNA that made up the material.

Produced via immunoSEQ multiplex PCR; TCRdb's table is partial and in-frame only. The sample lists around 82,000 clones, over 75% occurring once. The CDR3 covers 13 residues. The germline gives CDR1 SNHLY, CDR2 FYNNEI. With 4 bases removed from V and 5 bases from J, the gap between germline ends came to 9 bases. The sample consisted of peripheral blood. The J gene is TRBJ2-4, the V gene TRBV2; no clear D. The source is a human donor in a cohort sampled during active COVID-19. The CDR3: CASSVKVENIQYF. The CDR3 nucleotides read TGTGCCAGCAGTGTGAAAGTAGAAAACATTCAGTACTTC.